These 30 T cell receptor beta chains originate from one sample sequenced in a study of cytomegalovirus exposure and HLA in healthy donors. The PCR had 60 Vbeta and 13 Jbeta primers. Method: immunoSEQ multiplex PCR; TCRdb's copy keeps in-frame clones and lacks some. The sample lists over 100,000 clones; 76% were seen once. The sample taken for sequencing was PBMCs. Receptors originate from a woman aged 45-60 years in good health and CMV-seropositive.

The gene calls are TRBV2 and TRBJ2-3; 7 bases line up with TRBD2. V dropped 7 bases and J dropped 2; count of bases not matched to a gene: 6. The germline V gene encodes CDR1 SNHLY and CDR2 FYNNEI. The CDR3 extends over 14 amino acids. The CDR3 DNA sequence: TGTGCCAGCACCCGACTAGCCAACACAGATACGCAGTATTTT. Translating gives CASTRLANTDTQYF.

The gene calls are TRBV7-2 and TRBJ2-7, with a possible D match to TRBD1 (5 bases). Per germline, CDR1 SGHTA and CDR2 FQGNSA. This CDR3 has 13 amino acids. The germline V and J ends were trimmed by 5 bases and 5 bases, with 13 bases remaining between them. As DNA, the CDR3 is TGTGCCAGCAGCGTAAATGCAGGGCACGAGCAGTACTTC. Translated: CASSVNAGHEQYF.

This clone was seen a handful of times. The chain has TRBV5-3 and TRBJ2-6, with D possibly matching TRBD2 (6 bases). TRBV5-3 is labeled an ORF, and its function is uncertain. CDR3 length equals 18 residues. V lost 4 bases to trimming and J lost 3 bases, with 20 bases between them. The chain's CDR3 is CARSIGWGEKLGANVLTF. DNA of the CDR3: TGTGCCAGAAGCATTGGTTGGGGGGAGAAGCTTGGGGCCAACGTCCTGACTTTC.

V gene TRBV2 combines with J gene TRBJ2-4; 11 nucleotides agree with TRBD2. V dropped 4 bases and J dropped 0; count of bases not matched to a gene: 8. The CDR3 runs 18 residues. The germline gives CDR1 SNHLY, CDR2 FYNNEI. The CDR3: CASSVSSGRAEAKNIQYF. CDR3 sequence (DNA): TGTGCCAGCAGTGTGAGTAGCGGGAGGGCCGAAGCCAAAAACATTCAGTACTTC.

The gene calls are TRBV27 and TRBJ2-5; 8 nucleotides agree with TRBD1. Trimming removed 4 bases from V and 7 bases from J; junction bases left unmatched: 17. Germline CDR1 is MNHEY and CDR2 is SMNVEV (reference sequence). The CDR3 extends over 17 amino acids. The CDR3 sequence is CASSWGPLGQGSGTQYF. The CDR3 DNA sequence: TGTGCCAGCAGTTGGGGCCCTCTAGGACAGGGTTCCGGGACCCAGTACTTC.

The chain recombines TRBV6-1 with TRBJ2-5, with TRBD2 as a possible D gene (6 bases). The ends were cut back, 6 bases at V and 5 bases at J, with 19 bases in the middle. CDR1 MNHNS and CDR2 SASEGT come from the germline V gene. The CDR3 spans 15 residues. CDR3 nucleotide sequence: TGTGCCAGCAGCCCCGCGCGGGACTTACGGGAGACCCAGTACTTC. It codes for CASSPARDLRETQYF.

This chain joins TRBV9 and TRBJ1-2, with D maybe TRBD1 (6 bases). Trimming took 4 bases from V and 8 from J, leaving 18 bases between them. This CDR3 has 14 residues. CDR1 is SGDLS and CDR2 is YYNGEE in the germline V gene. CDR3 bases: TGTGCCAGCAGCCCGATAGAGGGGGGGAAAGGCTACACCTTC. Its protein is CASSPIEGGKGYTF.

The rearrangement links TRBV5-1 to TRBJ1-2, with TRBD1 identical over 9 bases. V gave up 3 bases and J gave up 4 bases; unmatched junction bases: 7. This CDR3 is built from 15 residues. Germline V gives CDR1 SGHRS, CDR2 YFSETQ. CDR3 DNA: TGCGCCAGCAGCTCTGGGACAGGGCAGGGCTATGGCTACACCTTC. Protein: CASSSGTGQGYGYTF.

This clone has a handful of counts. The J gene is TRBJ2-3, the V gene TRBV9; TRBD1 might be the D (5 bases). Germline-derived CDR1 and CDR2 are SGDLS and YYNGEE. The CDR3 sequence is 16 residues long. V lost 3 bases to trimming and J lost 6 bases, with 20 bases between them. The CDR3 here is CASSGYTGPLGDTQYF. CDR3 DNA sequence: TGTGCCAGCAGCGGTTATACAGGTCCCTTGGGGGATACGCAGTATTTT.

This chain joins TRBV27 and TRBJ2-5; D is unresolved. V lost 5 bases to trimming and J lost 3 bases, with 10 bases between them. Per germline, CDR1 MNHEY and CDR2 SMNVEV (reference sequence). The CDR3 covers 13 residues. CDR3 protein: CASSRATKETQYF. The CDR3, as DNA: TGTGCCAGCAGTCGTGCGACAAAAGAGACCCAGTACTTC.

The J gene is TRBJ1-1, the V gene TRBV27; D possibly corresponds to TRBD1 (6 bases). Germline loops: CDR1 MNHEY, CDR2 SMNVEV (reference sequence). The V and J ends lost 6 bases and 0 bases respectively, with 29 bases between them. The CDR3 runs to 20 residues. CDR3 residues: CASSWRVTITRDNLNTEAFF. CDR3 nucleotides: TGTGCCAGCAGCTGGAGAGTGACGATCACACGGGACAACCTGAACACTGAAGCTTTCTTT.

This clone came up a few times. This chain links TRBV7-6 with TRBJ2-1, with 8 positions matching TRBD1. V gave up 4 bases and J gave up 6 bases; unmatched junction bases: 2. Germline lookup yields CDR1 SGHVS and CDR2 FNYEAQ. The length of the CDR3 is 13 residues. The CDR3 region is CASSYGTGNEQFF. Written as DNA, the CDR3 is TGTGCCAGCAGCTACGGGACAGGCAATGAGCAGTTCTTC. The full variable domain, its missing parts supplied by reference TRBV7-6 and TRBJ2-1, is GAGVSQSPRYKVTKRGQDVALRCDPISGHVSLYWYRQALGQGPEFLTYFNYEAQQDKSGLPNDRFSAERPEGSISTLTIQRTEQRDSAMYRCASSYGTGNEQFFGPGTRLTVL.

V gene TRBV5-4 combines with J gene TRBJ2-1; 9 bases agree with TRBD1. This CDR3 is 14 amino acids long. V trimming: 2 bases; J trimming: 4 bases; junction bases outside the gene matches: 1. Germline CDR1 is SGHNT and CDR2 is YYREEE (reference sequence). The CDR3 nucleotides are TGTGCCAGCAGCTTACAGGGGGCATACAATGAGCAGTTCTTC. It codes for CASSLQGAYNEQFF.

The gene calls are TRBV10-1 and TRBJ2-7, with 9 bases matching TRBD1. Losses at the gene ends were 7 bases for V and 2 bases for J; bases not matched to a gene: 6. Looked up from germline, CDR1 is WNHNN and CDR2 is SYGVQD (reference sequence). CDR3 size: 14 residues. In DNA form, the CDR3 reads TGCGCCAGCAAATGGGACAGGGCCCCCTACGAGCAGTACTTC. Amino acid sequence: CASKWDRAPYEQYF.

To note about this clone: At one end the junction does not follow the germline gene, possibly because of a read error. The rearrangement links TRBV7-9 to TRBJ2-1, with 9 positions matching TRBD2. CDR3 size: 16 residues. Germline values: CDR1 SEHNR, CDR2 FQNEAQ (reference sequence). CDR3 nucleotides: TGTTCCAGCAGCTTAGTGCGGGGGGGCCGCTACAATGAGCAGTTCTTC. It specifies CSSSLVRGGRYNEQFF.

This clone was counted between two and nine times. CDR3 sequence: CASSLNLGQGFYGYTF. DNA of the CDR3: TGTGCCAGCAGCTTAAACCTGGGTCAGGGGTTTTATGGCTACACCTTC. This chain connects TRBV7-8 to TRBJ1-2, with D perhaps TRBD1 (6 bases). CDR1 and CDR2 from the germline V gene are SGHVS and FQNEAQ. Deletions cut 2 bases from V and 5 bases from J, with 18 bases between. The CDR3 has 16 residues.

The chain uses TRBV5-1 and TRBJ2-2; D is uncertain. CDR3 length: 14 residues. Germline V gene lookup returns CDR1 SGHRS and CDR2 YFSETQ. V lost 4 bases, J lost 1 base, and 8 bases lay in between. The CDR3 sequence is CASSRAGNTGELFF. For the CDR3, the DNA is TGCGCCAGCAGCCGCGCCGGGAACACCGGGGAGCTGTTTTTT. Full variable domain (outside the CDR3, taken from reference TRBV5-1 and TRBJ2-2): KAGVTQTPRYLIKTRGQQVTLSCSPISGHRSVSWYQQTPGQGLQFLFEYFSETQRNKGNFPGRFSGRQFSNSRSEMNVSTLELGDSALYLCASSRAGNTGELFFGEGSRLTVL.

This clone was found a few times. The rearrangement joins TRBV7-9 to TRBJ2-4; 9 bases line up with TRBD1. V was pared by 0 bases and J by 3 bases, with 3 bases of the junction left unmatched. Germline values: CDR1 SEHNR, CDR2 FQNEAQ (reference sequence). This CDR3 region has 16 residues. The CDR3 region has the DNA TGTGCCAGCAGCTTAGCGAGGACAGGGGACAAAAACATTCAGTACTTC. Translating gives CASSLARTGDKNIQYF. The full variable domain, completed using reference TRBV7-9 and TRBJ2-4, is DTGVSQNPRHKITKRGQNVTFRCDPISEHNRLYWYRQTLGQGPEFLTYFQNEAQLEKSRLLSDRFSAERPKGSFSTLEIQRTEQGDSAMYLCASSLARTGDKNIQYFGAGTRLSVL.

This clone was observed a few times. The rearrangement uses TRBV9 and TRBJ2-3; 14 bases match TRBD2. CDR3 length: 17 residues. The trim removed 4 bases at V and 5 bases at J, leaving 9 bases unmatched. Germline CDR1 and CDR2: SGDLS and YYNGEE. The CDR3 nucleotides are TGTGCCAGCAGCCCCCGAACCGGGACTAGCGGGGGAGATACGCAGTATTTT. Translation: CASSPRTGTSGGDTQYF.

The genes are TRBV7-3 and TRBJ2-5; 8 bases align to TRBD1. With V trimmed by 5 bases and J by 5 bases, 10 bases remained unmatched. CDR3 size: 15 residues. CDR1 and CDR2 from the germline V gene are SGHTA and FQGTGA. In DNA form, the CDR3 reads TGTGCCAGCAGCGCAGGACAGGGTCTAGGTGAGACCCAGTACTTC. Translation gives CASSAGQGLGETQYF.

CDR3 in amino acids: CASSSRDRSYEQYF. The CDR3 DNA reads as TGTGCCAGCAGCTCCCGGGACAGATCCTACGAGCAGTACTTC. The chain couples TRBV7-2 to TRBJ2-7, with 7 bases identical to TRBD1. The germline gives CDR1 SGHTA, CDR2 FQGNSA. After removal of 4 bases from V and 1 base from J, the junction contained 4 bases not matched to a gene. The CDR3 contains 14 residues. Filled out from reference TRBV7-2 and TRBJ2-7, the complete variable domain reads GAGVSQSPSNKVTEKGKDVELRCDPISGHTALYWYRQSLGQGLEFLIYFQGNSAPDKSGLPSDRFSAERTGGSVSTLTIQRTQQEDSAVYLCASSSRDRSYEQYFGPGTRLTVT.

This clone was found a few times. The chain employs TRBV10-3 and TRBJ2-1; TRBD2 agrees at 11 bases. V was clipped by 0 bases and J by 8 bases; unmatched bases: 9. This CDR3 has 17 amino acids. Germline assignment: CDR1 ENHRY and CDR2 SYGVKD. This chain's CDR3 is CAISESNSGGGWYEQFF. Written as DNA, the CDR3 is TGTGCCATCAGTGAGTCGAATAGCGGGGGGGGATGGTATGAGCAGTTCTTC.

V is TRBV18 and J is TRBJ2-4, with D possibly TRBD1 on 5 matching bases. Germline CDR1 KGHSH, CDR2 LQKENI. The CDR3 has 15 residues. The ends were cut back, 2 bases at V and 2 bases at J, with 10 bases in the middle. For the CDR3, the DNA is TGTGCCAGCTCACCAGTAGGGGATACCAAAAACATTCAGTACTTC. Amino acids: CASSPVGDTKNIQYF.

The CDR3 sequence is CASSLRGGVDTQYF. The CDR3, as DNA: TGTGCCAGCAGCTTGAGAGGGGGCGTCGATACGCAGTATTTT. The rearrangement uses TRBV5-4 and TRBJ2-3, with TRBD1 matching 7 bases. The J segment lost 6 bases and the V segment lost 1 base, leaving 5 bases of the junction unmatched. The CDR3 sequence is 14 residues long. Germline-derived CDR1 and CDR2 are SGHNT and YYREEE (reference sequence).

The chain couples TRBV4-2 to TRBJ2-3; TRBD2 agrees at 10 bases. The germline V gene has CDR1 LGHNA and CDR2 YNFKEQ. The trim removed 2 bases at V and 6 bases at J, leaving 5 bases unmatched. The CDR3 covers 15 residues. CDR3 coding DNA: TGTGCCAGCAGCCAATTAGCGGGGGGCCGGGATACGCAGTATTTT. This gives the protein CASSQLAGGRDTQYF.

The chain is built from TRBV28 and TRBJ2-7, with TRBD2 matching over 11 bases. The germline gives CDR1 MDHEN, CDR2 SYDVKM. Trimming at V came to 6 bases and at J to 4 bases, leaving 5 bases not matched to a gene. This CDR3 comprises 14 residues. CDR3 sequence reads: CASRQPSGRYEQYF. The CDR3 nucleotides read TGTGCCAGCAGACAACCTAGCGGGAGGTACGAGCAGTACTTC.

The genes are TRBV4-1 and TRBJ2-7, with TRBD2 matching 12 bases. V shed 4 bases, J shed 5 bases, and the junction held 12 bases outside the gene matches. From germline, CDR1 is MGHRA and CDR2 YSYEKL. CDR3 length: 17 residues. CDR3 DNA: TGCGCCAGCAGCCCTGGACTAGCGGGGAGAAGGGGCCACGAGCAGTACTTC. Its protein product is CASSPGLAGRRGHEQYF.

The CDR3 loop reads CASSLGTAENSPLHF. CDR3 sequence (DNA): TGTGCCAGCAGCTTGGGGACAGCAGAGAATTCACCCCTCCACTTT. The chain combines TRBV5-4 with TRBJ1-6; weak D call: TRBD1 (6 bases). Trimming took 0 bases from V and 7 from J, leaving 11 bases between them. Looked up from germline, CDR1 is SGHNT and CDR2 is YYREEE (reference sequence). The CDR3 has 15 amino acids.

CDR3: CASSTRDSFQETQYF. The CDR3 DNA sequence: TGTGCCAGCAGCACCCGGGACTCCTTCCAAGAGACCCAGTACTTC. The V gene is TRBV5-4, the J gene TRBJ2-5; D may be TRBD2 (6 bases). The length of the CDR3 is 15 residues. The V end was cut by 4 bases, the J end by 1 base, with 14 bases between. Germline V lookup: CDR1 SGHNT, CDR2 YYREEE (reference sequence).

The rearrangement links TRBV5-6 to TRBJ1-1; D is uncertain. Germline loops: CDR1 SGHDT, CDR2 YYEEEE. V was pared by 3 bases and J by 1 base, with 7 bases between. The CDR3 spans 13 residues. The CDR3 region is CASSWGGNTEAFF. For the CDR3, the DNA is TGTGCCAGCAGCTGGGGAGGGAACACTGAAGCTTTCTTT. Supplemented by reference TRBV5-6 and TRBJ1-1, the full variable domain reads DAGVTQSPTHLIKTRGQQVTLRCSPKSGHDTVSWYQQALGQGPQFIFQYYEEEERQRGNFPDRFSGHQFPNYSSELNVNALLLGDSALYLCASSWGGNTEAFFGQGTRLTVV.